The entry below describes one TCR beta chain. The antigen is not known. This sample stems from a study of cytomegalovirus exposure and HLA in healthy donors. General study points: The TCR clusters that emerged in the first cohort tended, a later analysis found, to co-occur in the 120 or so validation repertoires.

The donors were in the approximately 120-subject validation cohort; that cohort was separate from the approximately 700-subject first cohort. Clones were sequenced by immunoSEQ multiplex PCR, and TCRdb holds only the in-frame ones, with some missing. In the table there are tens of thousands of clones, 94% of which are singletons. The CDR3 has 15 residues. CDR1 SGHAT and CDR2 FQNNGV come from the germline V gene. Trimming took 5 bases from V and 4 from J, leaving 17 bases between them. What was sequenced was PBMCs. This clonotype was obtained from a woman aged 18-29 years in good health and CMV-seropositive. This sequence joins TRBV11-2 and TRBJ1-1, with D tentatively TRBD1 (6 bases). CDR3: CASSQSTGRATEAFF. In DNA form, the CDR3 reads TGTGCCAGCAGCCAGTCGACAGGTCGGGCCACTGAAGCTTTCTTT.